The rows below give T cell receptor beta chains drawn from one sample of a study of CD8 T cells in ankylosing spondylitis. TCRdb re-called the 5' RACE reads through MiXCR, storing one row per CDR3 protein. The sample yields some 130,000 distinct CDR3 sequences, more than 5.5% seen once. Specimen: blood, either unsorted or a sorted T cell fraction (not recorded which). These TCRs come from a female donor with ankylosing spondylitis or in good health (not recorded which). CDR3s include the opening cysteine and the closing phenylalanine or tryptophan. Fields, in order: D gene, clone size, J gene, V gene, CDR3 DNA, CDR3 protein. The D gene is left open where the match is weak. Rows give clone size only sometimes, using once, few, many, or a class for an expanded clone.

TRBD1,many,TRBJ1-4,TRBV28,TGTGCCAGCAGTTCCGCGACAGGGAGTGAAAAACTGTTTTTT,CASSSATGSEKLFF
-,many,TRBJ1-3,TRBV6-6,TGTGCCAGCGGATCGCCTTCGGGAAACACCATATATTTT,CASGSPSGNTIYF
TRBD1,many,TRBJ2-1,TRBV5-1,TGCGCCAGCAGCCAGGGACAGGGACATGAGCAGTTCTTC,CASSQGQGHEQFF
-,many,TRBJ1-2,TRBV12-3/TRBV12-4,TGTGCCAGCAGTCCCGGACGGAATTCCTATGGCTACACCTTC,CASSPGRNSYGYTF
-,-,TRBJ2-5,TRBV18,TGTGCCAGCTCACCACCCTGGGAGACCCAGTACTTC,CASSPPWETQYF
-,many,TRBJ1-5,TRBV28,TGTGCCAGCAGTTTATTTGCAGGGTTAGGGATGAACAATCAGCCCCAGCATTTT,CASSLFAGLGMNNQPQHF
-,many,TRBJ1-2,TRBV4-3,TGCGCCAGCAGCCATCAGGGGTTACAGCATGGCTACACCTTC,CASSHQGLQHGYTF
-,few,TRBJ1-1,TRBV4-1,TGCGCCAGCAGCCGAATTTGGGAGAACACTGAAGCTTTCTTT,CASSRIWENTEAFF
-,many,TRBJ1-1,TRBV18,TGTGCCAGCTCACCAGGTTTGAGGGCCACTGAAGCTTTCTTT,CASSPGLRATEAFF
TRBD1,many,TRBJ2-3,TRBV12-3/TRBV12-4,TGTGCCAGCAGTTTAGGGACAGGGGGTGGGTACCCTTCAGATACGCAGTATTTT,CASSLGTGGGYPSDTQYF
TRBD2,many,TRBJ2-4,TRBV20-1,TGCAGTGCTAGCGCTAGCGGGGGGGCTAATTCAGCCAAAAACATTCAGTACTTC,CSASASGGANSAKNIQYF
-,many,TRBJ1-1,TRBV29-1,TGCAGCGTTGAATCAGTGAACACTGAAGCTTTCTTT,CSVESVNTEAFF
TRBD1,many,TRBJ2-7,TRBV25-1,TGTGCCAGCAGCGGGACAGGGGGCATTTACGAGCAGTACTTC,CASSGTGGIYEQYF
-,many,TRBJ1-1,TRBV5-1,TGCGCCAGCAGTTCCTTCGAAGGCGCCGCTGAAGCTTTCTTT,CASSSFEGAAEAFF
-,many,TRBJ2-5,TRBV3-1,TGTGCCAGCAGCCCCCAACCGGGGATTCAAGAGACCCAGTACTTC,CASSPQPGIQETQYF
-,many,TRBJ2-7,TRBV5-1,TGCGCCAGCAACCATGGGACTGGAAGTCCCGAGCAGTACTTC,CASNHGTGSPEQYF
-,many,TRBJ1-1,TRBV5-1,TGCGCCAGCAGCTTGGGTGGGGCCAACTCTGAAGCTTTCTTT,CASSLGGANSEAFF
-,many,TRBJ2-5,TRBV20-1,TGCAGTGCTAGAGCCCCAGGAGGCCTAGTGGCCCAGTACTTC,CSARAPGGLVAQYF
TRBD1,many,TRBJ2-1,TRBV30,TGTGCCTGGATAAGGGGACAGGGGGAAATTGATGAGCAGTTCTTC,CAWIRGQGEIDEQFF
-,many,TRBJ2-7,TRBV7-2,TGTGCCAGCAGCTTAGCCGGATGGGAGGTGACACACGAGCAGTACTTC,CASSLAGWEVTHEQYF
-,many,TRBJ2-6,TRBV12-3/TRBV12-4,TGTGCCAGCAGTTTAGAGACCTCTGGGGCCAACGTCCTGACTTTC,CASSLETSGANVLTF
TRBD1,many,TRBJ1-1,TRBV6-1,TGTGCCAGCAGATCAGACAGGGGCACTGAAGCTTTCTTT,CASRSDRGTEAFF
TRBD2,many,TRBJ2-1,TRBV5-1,TGCGCCAGCAAACTAGCGGGGGGTCCCAATGAGCAGTTCTTC,CASKLAGGPNEQFF
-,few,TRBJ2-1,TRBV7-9,TGTGCCAGCAGCTTAGGCATCTCCGAGCAGTTCTTC,CASSLGISEQFF
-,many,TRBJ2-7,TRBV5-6,TGTGCCAGCAGCTTGCTAACCAGTTACTACGAGCAGTACTTC,CASSLLTSYYEQYF
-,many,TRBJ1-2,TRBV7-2,TGTGCCAGCAGCAGATACGGGGCTAACTATGGCTACACCTTC,CASSRYGANYGYTF
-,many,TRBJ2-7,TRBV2,TGTGCCAGCAGTGAAGGCGTTCAAGTTGGGACCGGGATCGACGAGCAGTACTTC,CASSEGVQVGTGIDEQYF
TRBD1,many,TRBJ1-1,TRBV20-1,TGCAGTGCTAGACTTGAGACAGGGGCCTTTTCGAACACTGAAGCTTTCTTT,CSARLETGAFSNTEAFF
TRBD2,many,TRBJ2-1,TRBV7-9,TGTGCCAGCACCGGCGGGGGGGCCTCCTACAATGAGCAGTTCTTC,CASTGGGASYNEQFF
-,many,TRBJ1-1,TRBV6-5,TGTGCCAGCAGTTACTGGGAGGGTGATAACACTGAAGCTTTCTTT,CASSYWEGDNTEAFF
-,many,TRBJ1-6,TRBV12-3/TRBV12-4,TGTGCCAGCAGTCCGTCGACAAGTGGGAATTCACCCCTCCACTTT,CASSPSTSGNSPLHF
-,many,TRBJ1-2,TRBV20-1,TGCAGTGCTCCCCGAGCGGGGCGGGACTATGGCTACACCTTC,CSAPRAGRDYGYTF
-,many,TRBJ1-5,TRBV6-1,TGTGCCAGCAGCCTAGCGCGGGGGCAGCCCCAGCATTTT,CASSLARGQPQHF
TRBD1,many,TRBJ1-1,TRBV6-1,TGTGCCAGCACCACCCCGGGACAGGGGGGGGGCACTGAAGCTTTCTTT,CASTTPGQGGGTEAFF
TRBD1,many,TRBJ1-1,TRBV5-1,TGCGCCAGCAGCCCTGGACAGGGGGGAATGAACACTGAAGCTTTCTTT,CASSPGQGGMNTEAFF
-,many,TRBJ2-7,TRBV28,TGTGCCAGCAGTTTAGGGGGACAACCTTCCTACGAGCAGTACTTC,CASSLGGQPSYEQYF
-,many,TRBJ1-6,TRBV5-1,TGCGCCAGCAGCTTGGGTGACGGGAGATCACCCCTCCACTTT,CASSLGDGRSPLHF
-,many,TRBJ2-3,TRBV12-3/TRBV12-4,TGTGCCAGCAGGGGTGGAGATACGCAGTATTTT,CASRGGDTQYF
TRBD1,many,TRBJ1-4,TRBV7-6,TGTGCCAGCAGCTCCCGGGACAGGGATGAAAAACTGTTTTTT,CASSSRDRDEKLFF
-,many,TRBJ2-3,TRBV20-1,TGCAGTGCTAGGGAGCCTAGCACAGATACGCAGTATTTT,CSAREPSTDTQYF
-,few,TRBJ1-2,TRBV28,TGTGCCAGCAGTTTACCCCGGGTAATTGAGGGCTACACCTTC,CASSLPRVIEGYTF
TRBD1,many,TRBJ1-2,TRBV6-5,TGTGCCAGCAGTTTTACAGGGGAGGGTGGCTACACCTTC,CASSFTGEGGYTF
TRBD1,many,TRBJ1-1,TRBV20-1,TGCAGTGCTAGAAGTAGGGGGCCACAGGGCAACACTGAAGCTTTCTTT,CSARSRGPQGNTEAFF
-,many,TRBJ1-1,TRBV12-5,TGTGCTAGTGGTTTGCCCACGGGAACGAACACTGAAGCTTTCTTT,CASGLPTGTNTEAFF
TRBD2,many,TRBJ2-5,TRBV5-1,TGCGCCAGCAGCTCCGGTGGTGCTAGCGGGGGGCAAGAGACCCAGTACTTC,CASSSGGASGGQETQYF
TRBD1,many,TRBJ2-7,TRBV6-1,TGTGCCAGCAGATTCGAACAGGGGACCTACGAGCAGTACTTC,CASRFEQGTYEQYF